This entry describes one T cell receptor beta chain. The antigen is undetermined. At one of its ends the junction is not consistent with the germline gene, which may arise from a read error. A sample-barcoded 5' primer and a J-beta primer mix were used in a second PCR of about 7 to 12 cycles. A tag from a template-switch adaptor with 12 random nucleotides marked each cDNA molecule. One entry per CDR3 protein, called by TCRdb with MiXCR from the 5' RACE reads. The sample includes some 700,000 distinct CDR3 sequences, approximately 21% of them seen just once. The sample originates from a study of blood T cells in healthy people across ages. Study in general: The capture of about one barcoded beta molecule per two T cells was achieved by template switching. Findings and caveats of the study: Measured against age, TCR beta diversity per million T cells decreased in a roughly linear manner. The long-lived group displayed more naive CD4+ cells, plus higher diversity, than the aged donors did.

Germline V gene data show CDR1 as SQVTM and CDR2 as ANQGSEA. CDR3 length: 11 amino acids. The TCR sequence derives from a man aged 65 to 79 in good health. This rearrangement joins TRBV29-1 to TRBJ1-1; tentative D call: TRBD1 (5 bases). Sequenced material: blood. For the CDR3, the DNA is TGCAGTATACGGGGCGGCACTGAAGCCTTCTTT. This gives the protein CSIRGGTEAFF.